The T cell receptor (beta chain) under discussion was sequenced for a study of blood T cell repertoires in COVID-19. Living in 20 to 30 US areas, the participants were between roughly 18 and 90 years of age. Cohorts were assigned according to the clinical history that participants reported. Resolution of symptoms, clearance, or two negative PCRs was present in recovered Cohort 3 donors. V was shortened by 3 bases and J by 5 bases, with 17 bases between the two germline ends. Germline CDR1 and CDR2: GTSNPN and SVGIG (reference sequence). CDR3 length: 15 amino acids. Original processing methods: Researchers report that nucleated cell counts were estimated from reference gene primer amplification. Produced via immunoSEQ multiplex PCR; TCRdb's table is partial and in-frame only. D and trimming come from the DNA, and the V and J calls and clone size come from that table. The data contain roughly 170,000 clones, approximately 87% of them singletons.

The rearrangement links TRBV30 to TRBJ2-1; weak D call: TRBD1 (5 bases). What was sequenced was PBMCs or T cells enriched from blood (not recorded which). This TCR derives from a woman aged 45-65 years who had recovered from COVID-19. DNA of the CDR3: TGTGCCTGGAGCCTCTTACGACAGAGCAACAATGAGCAGTTCTTC. It specifies CAWSLLRQSNNEQFF.